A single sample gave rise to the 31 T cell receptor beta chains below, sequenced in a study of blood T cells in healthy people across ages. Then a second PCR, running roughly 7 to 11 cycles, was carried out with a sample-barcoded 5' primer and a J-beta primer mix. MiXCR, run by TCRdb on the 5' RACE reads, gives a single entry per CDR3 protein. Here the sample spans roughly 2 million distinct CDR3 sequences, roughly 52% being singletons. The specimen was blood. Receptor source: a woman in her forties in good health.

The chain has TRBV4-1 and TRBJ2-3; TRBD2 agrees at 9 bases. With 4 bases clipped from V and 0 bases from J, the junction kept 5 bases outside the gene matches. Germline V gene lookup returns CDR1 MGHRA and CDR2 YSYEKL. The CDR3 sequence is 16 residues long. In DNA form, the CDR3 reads TGCGCCAGCAGCCGGTTAGCGGGGGTGAGCACAGATACGCAGTATTTT. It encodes CASSRLAGVSTDTQYF.

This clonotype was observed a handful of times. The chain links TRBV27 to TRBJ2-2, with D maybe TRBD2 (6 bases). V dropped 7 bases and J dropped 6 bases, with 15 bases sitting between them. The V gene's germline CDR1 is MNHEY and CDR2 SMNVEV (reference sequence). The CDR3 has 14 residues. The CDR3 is CASTGGLYAGELFF. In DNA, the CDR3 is TGTGCCAGCACCGGGGGATTATACGCCGGGGAGCTGTTTTTT.

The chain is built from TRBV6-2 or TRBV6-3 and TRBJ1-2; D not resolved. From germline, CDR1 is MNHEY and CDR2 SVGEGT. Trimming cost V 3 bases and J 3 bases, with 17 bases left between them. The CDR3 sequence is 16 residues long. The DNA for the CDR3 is TGTGCCAGCAGTTATCACCTTGCCAAGGTTGACTATGGCTACACCTTC. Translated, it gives CASSYHLAKVDYGYTF.

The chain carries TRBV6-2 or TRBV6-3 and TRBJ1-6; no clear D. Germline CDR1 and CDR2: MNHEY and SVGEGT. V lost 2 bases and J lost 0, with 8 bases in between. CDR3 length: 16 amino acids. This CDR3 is CASSYTESSYNSPLHF. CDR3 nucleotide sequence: TGTGCCAGCAGTTACACCGAGAGCTCCTATAATTCACCCCTCCACTTT.

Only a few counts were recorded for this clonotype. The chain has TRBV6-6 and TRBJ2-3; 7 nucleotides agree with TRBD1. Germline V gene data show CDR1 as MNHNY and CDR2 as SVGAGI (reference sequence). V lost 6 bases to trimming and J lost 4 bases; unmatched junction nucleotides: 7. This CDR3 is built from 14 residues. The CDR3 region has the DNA TGTGCCAGCAGCCGTGGACAGGCCCCAGATACGCAGTATTTT. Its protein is CASSRGQAPDTQYF.

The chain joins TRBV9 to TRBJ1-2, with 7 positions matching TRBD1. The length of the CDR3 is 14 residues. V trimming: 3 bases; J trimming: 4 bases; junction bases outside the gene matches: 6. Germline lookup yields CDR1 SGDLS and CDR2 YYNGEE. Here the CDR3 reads CASSGGTATYGYTF. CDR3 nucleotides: TGTGCCAGCAGCGGCGGGACAGCTACCTATGGCTACACCTTC. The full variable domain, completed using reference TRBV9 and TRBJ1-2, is DSGVTQTPKHLITATGQRVTLRCSPRSGDLSVYWYQQSLDQGLQFLIQYYNGEERAKGNILERFSAQQFPDLHSELNLSSLELGDSALYFCASSGGTATYGYTFGSGTRLTVV.

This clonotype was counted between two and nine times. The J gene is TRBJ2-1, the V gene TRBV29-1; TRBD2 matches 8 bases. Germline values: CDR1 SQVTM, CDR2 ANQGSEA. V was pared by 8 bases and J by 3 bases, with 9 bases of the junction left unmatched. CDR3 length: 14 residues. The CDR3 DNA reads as TGCAGCATGTGCGCGGGGGGCGACTACAATGAGCAGTTCTTC. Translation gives CSMCAGGDYNEQFF.

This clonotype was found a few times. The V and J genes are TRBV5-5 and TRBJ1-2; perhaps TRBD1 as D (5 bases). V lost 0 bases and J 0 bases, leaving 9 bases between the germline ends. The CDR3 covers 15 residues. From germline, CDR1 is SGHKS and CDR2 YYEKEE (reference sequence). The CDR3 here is CASSLVEGPNYGYTF. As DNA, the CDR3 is TGTGCCAGCAGCTTGGTGGAGGGGCCTAACTATGGCTACACCTTC.

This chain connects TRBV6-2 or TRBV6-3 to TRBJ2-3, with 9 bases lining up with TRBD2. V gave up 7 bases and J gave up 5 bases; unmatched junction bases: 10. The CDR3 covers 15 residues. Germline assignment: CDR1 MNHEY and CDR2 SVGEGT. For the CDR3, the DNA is TGTGCCAGCACTCGACCGGGACTAGCCTTAGATACGCAGTATTTT. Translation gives CASTRPGLALDTQYF.

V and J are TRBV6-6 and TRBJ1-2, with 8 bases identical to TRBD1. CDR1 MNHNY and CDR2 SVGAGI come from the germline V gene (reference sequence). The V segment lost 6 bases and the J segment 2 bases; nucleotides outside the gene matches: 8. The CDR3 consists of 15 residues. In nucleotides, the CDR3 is TGTGCCAGCAGCCGCCCAGGGGGCCCCAACTATGGCTACACCTTC. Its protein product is CASSRPGGPNYGYTF.

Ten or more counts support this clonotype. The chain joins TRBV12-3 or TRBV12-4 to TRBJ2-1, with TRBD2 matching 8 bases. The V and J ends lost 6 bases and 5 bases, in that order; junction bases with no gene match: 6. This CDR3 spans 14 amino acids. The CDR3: CASRNERGHNEQFF. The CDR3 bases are TGTGCCAGCAGAAACGAGCGGGGGCACAATGAGCAGTTCTTC.

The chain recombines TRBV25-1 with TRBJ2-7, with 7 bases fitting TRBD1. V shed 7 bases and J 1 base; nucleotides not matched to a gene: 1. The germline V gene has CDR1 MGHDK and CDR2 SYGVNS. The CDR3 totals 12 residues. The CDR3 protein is CASNRGSYEQYF. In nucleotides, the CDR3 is TGTGCCAGCAACAGGGGTTCCTACGAGCAGTACTTC.

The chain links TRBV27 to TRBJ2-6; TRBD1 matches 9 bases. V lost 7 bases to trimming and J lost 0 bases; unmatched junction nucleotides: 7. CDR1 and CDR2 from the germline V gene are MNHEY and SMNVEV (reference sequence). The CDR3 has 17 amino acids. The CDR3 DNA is TGTGCCAGCACCACGGGACAGGGAAGCTCTGGGGCCAACGTCCTGACTTTC. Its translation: CASTTGQGSSGANVLTF.

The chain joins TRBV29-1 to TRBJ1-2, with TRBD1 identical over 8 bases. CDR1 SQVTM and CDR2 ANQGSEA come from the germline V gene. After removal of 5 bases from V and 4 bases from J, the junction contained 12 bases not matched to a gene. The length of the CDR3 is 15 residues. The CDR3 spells CSVPISRTGPYGYTF. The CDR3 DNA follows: TGCAGCGTTCCCATATCGAGGACAGGGCCCTATGGCTACACCTTC.

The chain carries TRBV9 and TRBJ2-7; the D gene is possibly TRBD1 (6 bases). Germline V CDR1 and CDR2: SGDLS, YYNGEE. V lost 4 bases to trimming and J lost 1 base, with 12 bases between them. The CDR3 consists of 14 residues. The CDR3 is CASSPTTGSYEQYF. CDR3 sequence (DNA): TGTGCCAGCAGCCCCACGACAGGATCCTACGAGCAGTACTTC. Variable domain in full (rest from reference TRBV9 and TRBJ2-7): DSGVTQTPKHLITATGQRVTLRCSPRSGDLSVYWYQQSLDQGLQFLIQYYNGEERAKGNILERFSAQQFPDLHSELNLSSLELGDSALYFCASSPTTGSYEQYFGPGTRLTVT.

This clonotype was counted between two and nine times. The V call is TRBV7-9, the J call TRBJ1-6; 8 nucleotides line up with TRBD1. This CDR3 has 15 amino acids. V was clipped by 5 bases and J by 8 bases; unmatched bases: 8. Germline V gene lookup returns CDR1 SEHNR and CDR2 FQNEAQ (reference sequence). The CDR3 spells CASSPRAGGHSPLHF. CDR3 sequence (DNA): TGTGCCAGCAGCCCCCGGGCAGGGGGCCATTCACCCCTCCACTTT.

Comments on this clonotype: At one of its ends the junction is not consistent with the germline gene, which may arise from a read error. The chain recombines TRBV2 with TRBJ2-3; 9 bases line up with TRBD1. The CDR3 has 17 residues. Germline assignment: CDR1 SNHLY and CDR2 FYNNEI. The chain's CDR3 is CASSETTGGRGTDTQYF. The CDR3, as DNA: TGTGCCAGCAGCGAAACCACAGGGGGCAGAGGCACAGATACACAGTATTTT.

As DNA, the CDR3 is TGTGCCAGCAGTCCCGGACAGATTTTGAACACTGAAGCTTTCTTT. This gives the protein CASSPGQILNTEAFF. The chain combines TRBV6-2 or TRBV6-3 with TRBJ1-1; tentatively, D is TRBD1 (6 bases). V was trimmed by 5 bases and J by 0 bases, leaving 13 bases between them. Germline values: CDR1 MNHEY, CDR2 SVGEGT. The length of the CDR3 is 15 residues.

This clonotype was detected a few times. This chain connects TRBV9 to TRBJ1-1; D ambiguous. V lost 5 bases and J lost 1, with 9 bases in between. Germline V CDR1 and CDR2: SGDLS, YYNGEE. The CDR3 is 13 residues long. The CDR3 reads CASSVSWNTEAFF. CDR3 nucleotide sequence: TGTGCCAGCAGTGTCTCTTGGAACACTGAAGCTTTCTTT.

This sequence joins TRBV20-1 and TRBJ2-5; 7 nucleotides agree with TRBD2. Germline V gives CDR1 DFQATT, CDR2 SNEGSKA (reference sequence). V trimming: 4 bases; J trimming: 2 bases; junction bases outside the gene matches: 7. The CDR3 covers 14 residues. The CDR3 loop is CSATLLRGQETQYF. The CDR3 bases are TGCAGTGCTACCCTCTTGCGGGGGCAAGAGACCCAGTACTTC.

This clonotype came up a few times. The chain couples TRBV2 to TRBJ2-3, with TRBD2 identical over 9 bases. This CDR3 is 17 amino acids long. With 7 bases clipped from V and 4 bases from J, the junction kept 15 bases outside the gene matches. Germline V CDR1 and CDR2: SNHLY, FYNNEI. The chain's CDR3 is CASTQEGRLAGSDTQYF. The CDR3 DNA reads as TGTGCCAGCACCCAAGAGGGTAGGCTAGCGGGGTCAGATACGCAGTATTTT.

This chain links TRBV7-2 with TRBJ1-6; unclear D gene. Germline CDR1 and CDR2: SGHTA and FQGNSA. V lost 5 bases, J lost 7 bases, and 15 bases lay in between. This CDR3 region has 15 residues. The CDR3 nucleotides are TGTGCCAGCAGCCCCCGGAGGACCCTGAATTCACCCCTCCACTTT. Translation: CASSPRRTLNSPLHF.

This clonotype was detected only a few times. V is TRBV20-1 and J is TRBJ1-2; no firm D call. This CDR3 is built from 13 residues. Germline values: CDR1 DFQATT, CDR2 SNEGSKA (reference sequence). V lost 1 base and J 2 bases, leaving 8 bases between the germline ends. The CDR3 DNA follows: TGCAGTGCTAGAGCCCCAGAGAACTATGGCTACACCTTC. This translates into CSARAPENYGYTF.

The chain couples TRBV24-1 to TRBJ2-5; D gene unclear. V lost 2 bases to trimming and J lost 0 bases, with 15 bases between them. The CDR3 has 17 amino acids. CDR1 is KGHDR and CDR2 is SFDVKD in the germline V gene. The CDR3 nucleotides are TGTGCCACCAGTGATTCCCCCCGGGTGGGGTACCAAGAGACCCAGTACTTC. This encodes CATSDSPRVGYQETQYF.

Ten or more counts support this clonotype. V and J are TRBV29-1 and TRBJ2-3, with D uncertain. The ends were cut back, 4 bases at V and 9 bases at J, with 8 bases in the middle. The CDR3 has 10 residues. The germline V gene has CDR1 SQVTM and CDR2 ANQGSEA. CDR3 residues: CSVVLGTQYF. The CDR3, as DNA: TGCAGCGTTGTTCTGGGAACGCAGTATTTT.

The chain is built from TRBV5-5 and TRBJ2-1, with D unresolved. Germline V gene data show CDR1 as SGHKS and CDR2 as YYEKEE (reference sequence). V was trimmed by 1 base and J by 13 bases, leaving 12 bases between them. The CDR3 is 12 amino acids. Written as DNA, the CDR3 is TGTGCCAGCAGCTTGATGCTACGGATTCAGTTCTTC. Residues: CASSLMLRIQFF.

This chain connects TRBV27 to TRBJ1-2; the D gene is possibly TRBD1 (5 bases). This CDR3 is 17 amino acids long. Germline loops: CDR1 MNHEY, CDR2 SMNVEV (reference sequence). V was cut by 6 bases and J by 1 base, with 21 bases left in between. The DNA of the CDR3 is TGTGCCAGCAGCCTCAGGGCGCCCATTCAGATTAACTATGGCTACACCTTC. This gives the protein CASSLRAPIQINYGYTF.

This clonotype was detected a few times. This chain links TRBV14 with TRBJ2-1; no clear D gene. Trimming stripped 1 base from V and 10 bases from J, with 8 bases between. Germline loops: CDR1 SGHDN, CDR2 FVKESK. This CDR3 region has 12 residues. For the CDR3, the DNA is TGTGCCAGCAGCCAAGGACAATGGGAGCAGTTCTTC. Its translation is CASSQGQWEQFF.

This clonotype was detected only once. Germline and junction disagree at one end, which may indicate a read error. The CDR3 spells CASRESRGSHEQYF. The CDR3 DNA reads TGCGCCAGCAGGGAGTCCCGGGGGAGCCACGAGCAGTACTTC. This chain links TRBV10-2 with TRBJ2-5; D is perhaps TRBD2 (6 bases). The J call may not be correct, given that the DNA end is closer to TRBJ2-7. There are 14 residues in the CDR3. Germline lookup yields CDR1 WSHSY and CDR2 SAAADI.

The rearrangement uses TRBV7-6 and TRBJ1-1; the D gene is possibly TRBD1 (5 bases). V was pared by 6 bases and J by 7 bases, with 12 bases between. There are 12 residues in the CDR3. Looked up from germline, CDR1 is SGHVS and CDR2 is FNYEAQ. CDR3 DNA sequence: TGTGCCAGCAGTTCCGACAGCCTTGAAGCTTTCTTT. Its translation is CASSSDSLEAFF. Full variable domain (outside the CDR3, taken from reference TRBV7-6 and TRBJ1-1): GAGVSQSPRYKVTKRGQDVALRCDPISGHVSLYWYRQALGQGPEFLTYFNYEAQQDKSGLPNDRFSAERPEGSISTLTIQRTEQRDSAMYRCASSSDSLEAFFGQGTRLTVV.

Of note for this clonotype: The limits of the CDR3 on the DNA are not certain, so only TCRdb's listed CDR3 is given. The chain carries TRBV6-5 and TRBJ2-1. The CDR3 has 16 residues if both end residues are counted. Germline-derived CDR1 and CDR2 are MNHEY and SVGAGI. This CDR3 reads CASSSSGSVSYNEQFF.